What follows describes a single TCR beta chain. The antigen this receptor binds is unknown. Qualities for individual bases were not recorded, and no much larger clone is one base off. This specimen comes from a study of post-analysis software for immune sequencing data (dated by TCRdb to the mid-2010s). Context from the whole study: Relapsing-remitting, secondary progressive and progressive-relapsing multiple sclerosis were recorded as disease courses, and subtype annotation was lacking for some patients. The patient repertoires were set against 10 to 11 previously published healthy control repertoires from donors whose ages ranged from roughly 6 to 25 years. A subset of samples was prepared in parallel using single-end sample barcoding, then pooled and co-amplified after Illumina adapter ligation.

TCR beta repertoires were profiled from peripheral blood of roughly 13 young patients with multiple sclerosis to demonstrate the VDJtools post-analysis software. The multiple sclerosis patients were children and adolescents between roughly 6 and 17 years of age. Overall study results and their limits: Normalized Chao1 diversity was significantly lower in multiple sclerosis patients than controls, suggesting substantial peripheral T-cell clonal expansion. Strong co-clustering of samples prepared in the same batch was shown by direct clustering with F measure, prompting a batch-effect correction. The multiple sclerosis patient group was slightly younger than the control group.

The library was made by PCR. TCRdb records Illumina HiSeq 2500 as the sequencer. Unique molecular identifiers were incorporated into TCR beta cDNA libraries to reduce PCR and sequencing biases. Around 500,000 cDNA molecules were obtained for every 1 to 10 million input T cells, so each molecule roughly corresponded to one T cell. The patient libraries were prepared and sequenced using the same protocol as the earlier healthy control dataset. Within a given batch, samples were prepared together, multiplexed and sequenced on the same HiSeq lane. In the original analysis: MIGEC handled the raw barcoded reads, throwing out single-read molecular identifier groups before consensus assembly and CDR3 extraction. Clonotype tables were post-analysed with VDJtools, normalizing diversity by down-sampling all datasets to the smallest sample size. Repertoire overlap clustering matched CDR3 amino acid but not nucleotide sequences to correct batch-related cross-sample contamination. Clones were called with MiXCR by TCRdb after fastp trimmed the public reads at Q25, and only in-frame beta chains were retained. Records with the same CDR3 protein are collapsed into one entry carrying the most frequent genes and DNA. TCRdb's processing, not the authors' own work, is the source of the V and J calls. The sample contains hundreds of thousands of distinct CDR3 sequences, 40% to 50% of them found a single time. The ten most abundant clones make up 1.5% to 2% of the sample.

The specimen sequenced was blood. The sequence derives from a girl under 18 with multiple sclerosis.

The DNA sequence is as follows: TGTGCCAGCAGGCCCCCCGCAGGCTCCTACAATGAGCAGTTCTTC. This yields the protein CASRPPAGSYNEQFF. Rearrangement joined TRBV7-9 to TRBJ2-1, with the D gene uncertain. V was cut back by 6 bases and J by 0 bases, leaving a gap of 12 bases between them. Including the terminal cysteine and phenylalanine, the CDR3 comprises 15 residues. Only the CDR3 DNA is retained, 45 bases long and in frame from the first base. Looking up the germline V gene (reference sequence) yields CDR1 SEHNR and CDR2 FQNEAQ.